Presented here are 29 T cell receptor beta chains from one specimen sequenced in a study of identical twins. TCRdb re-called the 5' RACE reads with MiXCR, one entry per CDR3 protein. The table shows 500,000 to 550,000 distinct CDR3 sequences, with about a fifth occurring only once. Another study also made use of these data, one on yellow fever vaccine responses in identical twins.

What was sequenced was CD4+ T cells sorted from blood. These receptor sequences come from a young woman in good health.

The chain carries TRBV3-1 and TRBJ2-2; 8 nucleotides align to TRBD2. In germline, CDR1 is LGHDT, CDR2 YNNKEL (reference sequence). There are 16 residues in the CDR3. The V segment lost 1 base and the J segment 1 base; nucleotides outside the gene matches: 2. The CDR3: CASSQAGTRNTGELFF. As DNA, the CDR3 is TGTGCCAGCAGCCAAGCCGGGACTAGGAACACCGGGGAGCTGTTTTTT. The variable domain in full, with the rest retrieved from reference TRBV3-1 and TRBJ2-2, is DTAVSQTPKYLVTQMGNDKSIKCEQNLGHDTMYWYKQDSKKFLKIMFSYNNKELIINETVPNRFSPKSPDKAHLNLHINSLELGDSAVYFCASSQAGTRNTGELFFGEGSRLTVL.

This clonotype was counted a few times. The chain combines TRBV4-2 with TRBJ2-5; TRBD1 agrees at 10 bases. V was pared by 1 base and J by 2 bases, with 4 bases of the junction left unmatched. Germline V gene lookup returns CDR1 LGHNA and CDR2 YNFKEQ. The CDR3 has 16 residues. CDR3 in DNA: TGTGCCAGCAGCCAAGGGACAGGGGGAGCGCAAGAGACCCAGTACTTC. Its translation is CASSQGTGGAQETQYF.

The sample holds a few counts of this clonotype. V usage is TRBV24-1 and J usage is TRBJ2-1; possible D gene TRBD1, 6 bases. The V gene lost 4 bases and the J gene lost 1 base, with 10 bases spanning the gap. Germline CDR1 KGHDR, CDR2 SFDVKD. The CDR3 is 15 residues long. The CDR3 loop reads CATSDGQISYNEQFF. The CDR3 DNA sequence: TGTGCCACCAGTGACGGACAGATTTCCTACAATGAGCAGTTCTTC.

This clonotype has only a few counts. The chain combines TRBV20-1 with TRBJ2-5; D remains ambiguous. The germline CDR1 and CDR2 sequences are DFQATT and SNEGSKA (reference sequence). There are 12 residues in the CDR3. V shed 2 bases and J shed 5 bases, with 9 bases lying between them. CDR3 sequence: CSARSLGETQYF. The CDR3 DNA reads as TGCAGTGCTAGATCCCTGGGGGAGACCCAGTACTTC.

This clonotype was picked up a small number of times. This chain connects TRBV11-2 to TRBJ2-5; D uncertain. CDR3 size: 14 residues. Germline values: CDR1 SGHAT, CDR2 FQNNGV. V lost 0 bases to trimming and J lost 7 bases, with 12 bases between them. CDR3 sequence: CASSLDPRGWTQYF. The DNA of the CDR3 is TGTGCCAGCAGCTTAGACCCCCGAGGATGGACCCAGTACTTC.

The CDR3 spells CASSPDERGGYTF. The DNA for the CDR3 is TGTGCCAGCTCACCAGACGAAAGGGGAGGCTACACCTTC. The genes are TRBV18 and TRBJ1-2, with D possibly being TRBD1 (5 bases). This CDR3 comprises 13 residues. CDR1 and CDR2 from the germline V gene are KGHSH and LQKENI. Trimming left V 2 bases short and J 8 bases short, with 12 bases between.

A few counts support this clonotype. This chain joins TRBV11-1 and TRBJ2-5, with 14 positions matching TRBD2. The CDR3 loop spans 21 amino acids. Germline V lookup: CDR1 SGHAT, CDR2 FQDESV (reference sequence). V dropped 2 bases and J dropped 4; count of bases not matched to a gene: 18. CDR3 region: CASSLKLGTSGRGRLAETQYF. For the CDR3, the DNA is TGTGCCAGCAGCTTAAAGCTCGGGACTAGCGGGAGAGGCCGGCTAGCAGAGACCCAGTACTTC.

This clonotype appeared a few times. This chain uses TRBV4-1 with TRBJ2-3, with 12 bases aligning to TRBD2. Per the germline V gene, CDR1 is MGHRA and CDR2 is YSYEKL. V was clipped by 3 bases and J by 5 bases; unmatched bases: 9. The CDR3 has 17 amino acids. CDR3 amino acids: CASSHERLAGALDTQYF. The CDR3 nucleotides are TGCGCCAGCAGCCATGAACGACTAGCGGGAGCCTTAGATACGCAGTATTTT.

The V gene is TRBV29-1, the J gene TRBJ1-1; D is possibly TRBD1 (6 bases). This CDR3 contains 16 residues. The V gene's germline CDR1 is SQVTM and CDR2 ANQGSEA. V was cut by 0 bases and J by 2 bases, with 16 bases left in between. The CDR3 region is CSVEEASWGRNTEAFF. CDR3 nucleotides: TGCAGCGTTGAAGAAGCATCATGGGGGCGCAACACTGAAGCTTTCTTT.

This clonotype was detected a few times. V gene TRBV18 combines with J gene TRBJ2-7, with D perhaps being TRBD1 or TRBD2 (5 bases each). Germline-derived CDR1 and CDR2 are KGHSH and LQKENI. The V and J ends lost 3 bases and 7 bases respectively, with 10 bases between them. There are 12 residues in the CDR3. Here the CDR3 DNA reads TGTGCCAGCTCACCCGGGGACGGAGAGCAGTACGTC. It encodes CASSPGDGEQYV.

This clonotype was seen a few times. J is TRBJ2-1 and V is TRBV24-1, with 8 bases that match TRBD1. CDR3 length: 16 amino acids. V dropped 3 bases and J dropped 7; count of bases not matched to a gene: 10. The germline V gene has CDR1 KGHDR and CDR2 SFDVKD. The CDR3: CATSDRVQGAINEQFF. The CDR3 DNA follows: TGTGCCACCAGTGATCGTGTGCAGGGGGCTATTAATGAGCAGTTCTTC.

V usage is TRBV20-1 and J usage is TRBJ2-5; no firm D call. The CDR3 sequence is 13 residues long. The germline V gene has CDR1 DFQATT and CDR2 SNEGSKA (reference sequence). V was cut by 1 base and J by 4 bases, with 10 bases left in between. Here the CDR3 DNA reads TGCAGTGCTAGAGTTTGGGGATTAGAGACCCAGTACTTC. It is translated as CSARVWGLETQYF.

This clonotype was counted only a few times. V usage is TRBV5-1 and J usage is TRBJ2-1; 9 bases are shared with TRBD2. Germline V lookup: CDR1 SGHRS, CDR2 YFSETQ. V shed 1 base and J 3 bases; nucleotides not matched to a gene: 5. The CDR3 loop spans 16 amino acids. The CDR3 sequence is CASSLIPSGNYNEQFF. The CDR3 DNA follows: TGCGCCAGCAGCTTGATCCCTAGCGGGAACTACAATGAGCAGTTCTTC.

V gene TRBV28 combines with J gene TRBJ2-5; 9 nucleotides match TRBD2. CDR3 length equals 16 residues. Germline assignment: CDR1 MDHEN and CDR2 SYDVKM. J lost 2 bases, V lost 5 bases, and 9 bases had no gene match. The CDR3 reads CASSLGSSGGQETQYF. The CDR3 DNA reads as TGTGCCAGCAGTCTGGGGTCGAGCGGGGGGCAAGAGACCCAGTACTTC. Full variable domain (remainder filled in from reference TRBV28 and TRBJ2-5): DVKVTQSSRYLVKRTGEKVFLECVQDMDHENMFWYRQDPGLGLRLIYFSYDVKMKEKGDIPEGYSVSREKKERFSLILESASTNQTSMYLCASSLGSSGGQETQYFGPGTRLLVL.

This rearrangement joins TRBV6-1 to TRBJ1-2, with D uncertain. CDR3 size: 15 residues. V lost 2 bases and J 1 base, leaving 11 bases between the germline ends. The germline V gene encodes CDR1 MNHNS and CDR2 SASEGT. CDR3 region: CASSENGFINYGYTF. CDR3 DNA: TGTGCCAGCAGTGAAAATGGATTCATTAACTATGGCTACACCTTC.

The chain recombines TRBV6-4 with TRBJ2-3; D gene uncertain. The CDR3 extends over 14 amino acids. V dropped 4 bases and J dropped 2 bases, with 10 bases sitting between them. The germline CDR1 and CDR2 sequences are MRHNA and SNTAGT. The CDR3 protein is CASSARLYTDTQYF. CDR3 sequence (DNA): TGTGCCAGCAGTGCTCGCCTCTACACAGATACGCAGTATTTT.

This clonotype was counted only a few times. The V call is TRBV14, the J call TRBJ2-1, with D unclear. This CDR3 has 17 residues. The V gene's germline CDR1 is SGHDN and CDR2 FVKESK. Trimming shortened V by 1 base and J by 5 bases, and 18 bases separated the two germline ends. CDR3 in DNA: TGTGCCAGCAGCCAAGGTAATTCATGGCGCAGCAACAATGAGCAGTTCTTC. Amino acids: CASSQGNSWRSNNEQFF.

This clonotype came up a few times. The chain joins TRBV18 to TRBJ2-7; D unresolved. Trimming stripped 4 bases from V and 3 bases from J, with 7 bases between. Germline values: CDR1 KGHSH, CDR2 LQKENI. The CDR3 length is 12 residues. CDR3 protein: CASSQGNYEQYF. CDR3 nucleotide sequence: TGTGCCAGCTCACAGGGAAACTACGAGCAGTACTTC. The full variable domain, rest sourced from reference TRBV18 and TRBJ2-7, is NAGVMQNPRHLVRRRGQEARLRCSPMKGHSHVYWYRQLPEEGLKFMVYLQKENIIDESGMPKERFSAEFPKEGPSILRIQQVVRGDSAAYFCASSQGNYEQYFGPGTRLTVT.

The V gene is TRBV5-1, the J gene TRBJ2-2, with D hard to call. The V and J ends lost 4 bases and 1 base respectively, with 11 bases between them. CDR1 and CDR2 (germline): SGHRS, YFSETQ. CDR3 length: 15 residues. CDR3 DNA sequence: TGCGCCAGCAGCCGTTATCTAGGGAACACCGGGGAGCTGTTTTTT. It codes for CASSRYLGNTGELFF.

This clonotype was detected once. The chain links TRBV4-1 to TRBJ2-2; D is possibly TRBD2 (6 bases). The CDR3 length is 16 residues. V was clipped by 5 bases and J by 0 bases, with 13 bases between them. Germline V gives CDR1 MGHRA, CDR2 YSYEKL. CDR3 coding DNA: TGCGCCAGCAGCTCACATGGAGGGGCGAACACCGGGGAGCTGTTTTTT. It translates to CASSSHGGANTGELFF.

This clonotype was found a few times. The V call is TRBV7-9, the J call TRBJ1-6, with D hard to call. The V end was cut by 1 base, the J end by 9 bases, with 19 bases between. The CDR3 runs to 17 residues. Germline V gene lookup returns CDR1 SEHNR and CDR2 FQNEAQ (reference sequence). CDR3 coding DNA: TGTGCCAGCAGCTTAGGAGGTGGCAGGAGCCCTCCTTCACCCCTCCACTTT. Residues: CASSLGGGRSPPSPLHF.

CDR3 loop: CASSLSAPGQDRYSYNEQFF. The CDR3 bases are TGTGCCAGCAGCTTATCGGCCCCGGGACAGGACCGATACTCCTACAATGAGCAGTTCTTC. This chain uses TRBV7-2 with TRBJ2-1, with 8 bases aligning to TRBD1. V lost 2 bases and J lost 0; bases outside the gene matches: 15. Germline V gene lookup returns CDR1 SGHTA and CDR2 FQGNSA. The CDR3 contains 20 residues.

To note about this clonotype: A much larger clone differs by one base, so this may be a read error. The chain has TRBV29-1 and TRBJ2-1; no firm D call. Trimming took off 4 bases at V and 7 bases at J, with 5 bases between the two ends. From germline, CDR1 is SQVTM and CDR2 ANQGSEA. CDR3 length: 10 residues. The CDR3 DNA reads TGCAGCGTTGGGCAGAATGAGCAGTTCTTC. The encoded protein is CSVGQNEQFF.

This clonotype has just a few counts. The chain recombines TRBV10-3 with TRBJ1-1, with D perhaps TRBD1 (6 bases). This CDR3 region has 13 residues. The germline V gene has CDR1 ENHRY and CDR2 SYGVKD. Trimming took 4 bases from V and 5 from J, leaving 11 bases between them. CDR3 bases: TGTGCCATCAGTGGGGGGGCTAAAACTGAAGCTTTCTTT. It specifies CAISGGAKTEAFF.

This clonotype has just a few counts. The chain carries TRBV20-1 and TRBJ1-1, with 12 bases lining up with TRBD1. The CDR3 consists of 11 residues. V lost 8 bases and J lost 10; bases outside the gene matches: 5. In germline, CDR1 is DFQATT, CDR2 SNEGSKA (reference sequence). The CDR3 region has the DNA TGCAGTCAAGGGACAGGGGGCTCAGCTTTCTTT. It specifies CSQGTGGSAFF.

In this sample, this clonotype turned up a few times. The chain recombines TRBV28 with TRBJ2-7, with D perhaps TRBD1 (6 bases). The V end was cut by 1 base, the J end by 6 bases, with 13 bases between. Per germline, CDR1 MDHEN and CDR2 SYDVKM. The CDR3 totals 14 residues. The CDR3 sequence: CASSLFAGVSEQYF. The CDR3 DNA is TGTGCCAGCAGTTTATTTGCAGGGGTTAGCGAGCAGTACTTC.

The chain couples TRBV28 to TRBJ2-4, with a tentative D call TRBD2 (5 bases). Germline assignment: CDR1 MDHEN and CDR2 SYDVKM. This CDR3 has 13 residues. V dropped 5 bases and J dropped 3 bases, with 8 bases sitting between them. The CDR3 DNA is TGTGCCAGCAGTGCGGGCAGCAAAAACATTCAGTACTTC. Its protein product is CASSAGSKNIQYF. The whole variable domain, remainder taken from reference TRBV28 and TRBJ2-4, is DVKVTQSSRYLVKRTGEKVFLECVQDMDHENMFWYRQDPGLGLRLIYFSYDVKMKEKGDIPEGYSVSREKKERFSLILESASTNQTSMYLCASSAGSKNIQYFGAGTRLSVL.

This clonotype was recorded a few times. CDR3 nucleotides: TGCAGTGCTAGGGGGCGGGGGAGCCAAGAGACCCAGTACTTC. Amino acid sequence: CSARGRGSQETQYF. The chain joins TRBV20-1 to TRBJ2-5; the match to TRBD2 covers 7 bases. The V segment lost 3 bases and the J segment 1 base; nucleotides outside the gene matches: 5. CDR3 length equals 14 residues. Germline CDR1 DFQATT, CDR2 SNEGSKA (reference sequence).

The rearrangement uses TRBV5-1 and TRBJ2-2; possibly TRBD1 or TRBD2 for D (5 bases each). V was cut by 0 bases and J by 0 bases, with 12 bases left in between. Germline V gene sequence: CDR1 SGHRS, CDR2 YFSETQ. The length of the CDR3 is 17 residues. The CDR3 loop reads CASSLVGTSANTGELFF. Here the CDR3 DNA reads TGCGCCAGCAGCTTGGTGGGGACCAGTGCGAACACCGGGGAGCTGTTTTTT.